A selection of T cell receptor beta chains follows, all from one sample in a study of T-cell reconstitution after alpha-beta-depleted transplantation in children. TCRdb passed the PCR reads through MiXCR, listing each CDR3 protein once. The sample gives hundreds of thousands of distinct CDR3 sequences, less than 9.5% of which show up once; approximately 8.6% is in the top ten. The sample here was peripheral blood, taken 360 days after TCRalphabeta/CD19-depleted stem cell transplant. The source of these receptors is a female patient under 10 years old who had a stem cell transplant for Fanconi anemia, so the T cells may come from the graft donor. Each CDR3 is given with its conserved first and last residue. The D gene is left open where the match is weak. Some rows have no size entry. The others give once, few or many, or a class for an expanded clone.

-	TRBV6-2/TRBV6-3	TRBJ2-7	-	CASSFAGGNNYEQYF	TGTGCCAGCAGTTTCGCAGGAGGGAACAACTACGAGCAGTACTTC
many	TRBV6-1	TRBJ1-1	-	CASRDGPYLMNTEAFF	TGTGCCAGCAGGGACGGCCCTTACTTAATGAACACTGAAGCTTTCTTT
many	TRBV4-1	TRBJ2-3	TRBD2	CASSKGLAVDTDTQYF	TGCGCCAGCAGCAAAGGACTAGCGGTCGACACAGATACGCAGTATTTT
-	TRBV29-1	TRBJ2-2	TRBD1	CSVGGTVNTGELFF	TGCAGCGTTGGGGGGACAGTGAACACCGGGGAGCTGTTTTTT
many	TRBV29-1	TRBJ2-2	-	CSVWGRTGELFF	TGCAGCGTTTGGGGGCGCACCGGGGAGCTGTTTTTT
-	TRBV7-7	TRBJ2-1	TRBD2	CASSLYPTSGGNFNEQFF	TGTGCCAGCAGCTTATACCCGACTAGCGGGGGCAATTTCAATGAGCAGTTCTTC
many	TRBV28	TRBJ2-2	TRBD2	CASWGLAGPGELFF	TGTGCCAGCTGGGGACTAGCGGGACCTGGGGAGCTGTTTTTT
many	TRBV12-3/TRBV12-4	TRBJ1-2	-	CASSLGAGGYTF	TGTGCCAGCAGTCTGGGGGCGGGAGGCTACACCTTC
few	TRBV24-1	TRBJ2-3	-	CATSRGLGSGRFISDTQYF	TGTGCCACCAGTCGAGGGTTGGGATCCGGTAGGTTTATATCAGATACGCAGTATTTT
many	TRBV7-2	TRBJ1-1	TRBD1	CASSLEGQGITEAFF	TGTGCCAGCAGCTTAGAGGGACAGGGGATCACTGAAGCTTTCTTT
many	TRBV20-1	TRBJ2-3	-	CSASGQFIDTQYF	TGCAGTGCCAGCGGACAGTTCATCGATACGCAGTATTTT
few	TRBV29-1	TRBJ1-2	-	CSVDTGRQSRSYTF	TGCAGCGTAGATACAGGGCGCCAAAGCCGGAGCTACACCTTC
many	TRBV12-3/TRBV12-4	TRBJ2-3	-	CASRGGPPLDTQYF	TGTGCCAGCAGGGGGGGGCCTCCTCTAGATACGCAGTATTTT
few	TRBV6-5	TRBJ2-3	-	CASSYVFGTDTQYF	TGTGCCAGCAGTTACGTTTTTGGTACAGATACGCAGTATTTT
many	TRBV4-2	TRBJ2-3	-	CASSQEVESGNTDTQYF	TGTGCCAGCAGCCAAGAAGTAGAAAGCGGAAACACAGATACGCAGTATTTT
few	TRBV18	TRBJ2-7	TRBD2	CASSPRASGRVFYEQYF	TGTGCCAGCTCACCACGGGCTAGCGGGAGAGTTTTCTACGAGCAGTACTTC
many	TRBV7-2	TRBJ2-7	-	CASSRPYYEQYF	TGTGCCAGCAGCCGACCTTACTACGAGCAGTACTTC
-	TRBV11-2	TRBJ1-2	TRBD1	CASSLQLGQGPSNYGYTF	TGTGCCAGCAGCTTACAGCTGGGACAGGGCCCCTCTAACTATGGCTACACCTTC
many	TRBV11-2	TRBJ2-4	-	CASSSLVRGALAKNIQYF	TGTGCCAGCAGCTCTCTCGTCAGGGGGGCTCTAGCCAAAAACATTCAGTACTTC
many	TRBV20-1	TRBJ1-3	-	CSARDYRSFSGNTIYF	TGCAGTGCTAGAGATTACCGTTCATTCTCTGGAAACACCATATATTTT
many	TRBV20-1	TRBJ1-2	-	CSAERQVGYGYTF	TGCAGTGCGGAGAGACAGGTCGGCTATGGCTACACCTTC
-	TRBV7-2	TRBJ2-7	-	CASSLVGTNTYEQYF	TGTGCCAGCAGCTTAGTGGGGACCAATACCTACGAGCAGTACTTC
many	TRBV18	TRBJ2-1	-	CASSPRMGINEQFF	TGTGCCAGCTCACCAAGGATGGGGATCAATGAGCAGTTCTTC
-	TRBV11-2	TRBJ1-1	-	CASSSLGGRGITFF	TGTGCCAGCAGCTCTCTGGGGGGGCGCGGTATAACTTTCTTT
many	TRBV7-8	TRBJ1-2	-	CASSLEGGGYTF	TGTGCCAGCAGCCTCGAGGGGGGTGGCTACACCTTC
many	TRBV12-3/TRBV12-4	TRBJ1-5	-	CASSLWMQEGSQPQHF	TGTGCCAGCAGTTTATGGATGCAGGAGGGATCTCAGCCCCAGCATTTT
many	TRBV10-3	TRBJ2-5	-	CAISEGRGGETQYF	TGTGCCATCAGTGAGGGGCGAGGGGGAGAGACCCAGTACTTC